A single sample gave rise to the 17 T cell receptor beta chains below, sequenced in a study of blood T cells in healthy people across ages. For the second PCR, which ran for about 6 to 11 cycles, a sample-barcoded 5' primer and a J-beta primer mix were used. TCRdb reprocessed the 5' RACE reads via MiXCR and lists one record per CDR3 protein. Of about 770,000 distinct CDR3 sequences listed, under 45% were seen once; the top ten hold around 21%. Material: blood. All receptors derive from a man aged 55 to 70 in good health.

About this clonotype: This probably arose from a read error, given a far larger clone one base away. This chain connects TRBV2 to TRBJ2-7; D might be TRBD1 or TRBD2, each matching 5 bases. The CDR3 has 12 residues. Per the germline V gene, CDR1 is SNHLY and CDR2 is FYNNEI. CDR3 sequence: CASSPGAYERYF. The CDR3 DNA follows: TGTGCCAGCAGCCCCGGGGCCTACGAGCGGTACTTC.

The sample holds many counts of this clonotype. The V and J genes are TRBV5-6 and TRBJ2-7, with D unclear. The germline V gene has CDR1 SGHDT and CDR2 YYEEEE. V gave up 1 base and J gave up 7 bases, with 9 bases separating them. This CDR3 comprises 12 residues. The CDR3 DNA reads TGTGCCAGCAGCTTGTCCTATTATGAGCAGTACTTC. Translated, it gives CASSLSYYEQYF. Full variable domain (outside the CDR3, taken from reference TRBV5-6 and TRBJ2-7): DAGVTQSPTHLIKTRGQQVTLRCSPKSGHDTVSWYQQALGQGPQFIFQYYEEEERQRGNFPDRFSGHQFPNYSSELNVNALLLGDSALYLCASSLSYYEQYFGPGTRLTVT.

This clonotype turned up a few times. This chain connects TRBV20-1 to TRBJ2-7, with TRBD1 matching 8 bases. The CDR3 is 15 residues long. The trim removed 0 bases at V and 7 bases at J, leaving 11 bases unmatched. CDR1 is DFQATT and CDR2 is SNEGSKA in the germline V gene (reference sequence). The CDR3 sequence: CSARDLGRGLNEQYF. The CDR3 DNA follows: TGCAGTGCTAGAGATCTTGGCAGGGGGCTCAATGAGCAGTACTTC.

CDR3 nucleotide sequence: TGTGCCACCAGCAGAGATGAATGGGACCCGAACACTGAAGCTTTCTTT. Encoded protein: CATSRDEWDPNTEAFF. This sequence joins TRBV15 and TRBJ1-1; a possible D gene is TRBD1 (5 bases). Germline V lookup: CDR1 LNHNV, CDR2 YYDKDF (reference sequence). V lost 0 bases and J 1 base, leaving 12 bases between the germline ends. CDR3 length equals 16 residues. Complete variable domain (other parts from reference TRBV15 and TRBJ1-1): DAMVIQNPRYQVTQFGKPVTLSCSQTLNHNVMYWYQQKSSQAPKLLFHYYDKDFNNEADTPDNFQSRRPNTSFCFLDIRSPGLGDTAMYLCATSRDEWDPNTEAFFGQGTRLTVV.

The rearrangement links TRBV12-3 or TRBV12-4 to TRBJ1-2; D remains ambiguous. There are 14 residues in the CDR3. Trimming took 3 bases from V and 4 from J, leaving 12 bases between them. The CDR3 here is CASSLVDATYGYTF. In DNA form, the CDR3 reads TGTGCCAGCAGTTTGGTCGACGCGACCTATGGCTACACCTTC.

This clonotype has a single count. V usage is TRBV7-2 and J usage is TRBJ2-7; 11 bases map to TRBD2. Germline lookup yields CDR1 SGHTA and CDR2 FQGNSA. Trimming took 3 bases from V and 7 from J; bases not matched to a gene: 17. The CDR3 contains 18 residues. CDR3 protein: CASSLVIAGGFLRNEQYF. DNA for the CDR3: TGTGCCAGCAGCTTGGTAATAGCGGGGGGGTTTCTCAGGAATGAGCAGTACTTC.

In regard to this clonotype: Compared with germline, one end of the junction differs, possibly owing to a read error. The rearrangement links TRBV10-3 to TRBJ2-7; 7 bases are shared with TRBD1. This CDR3 has 15 amino acids. The V gene's germline CDR1 is ENHRY and CDR2 SYGVKD. Here the CDR3 DNA reads TGTGCCATCAGTGAGTCGACCAGGGGGACCTACAAGCAGTACTTC. It encodes CAISESTRGTYKQYF.

V and J are TRBV18 and TRBJ1-1; perhaps TRBD1 as D (5 bases). There are 15 residues in the CDR3. Looked up from germline, CDR1 is KGHSH and CDR2 is LQKENI. The V and J ends lost 0 bases and 6 bases respectively, with 14 bases between them. The DNA of the CDR3 is TGTGCCAGCTCACCACCGGAGACAGTAGTTGCTGAAGCTTTCTTT. Translation: CASSPPETVVAEAFF.

The sample holds many counts of this clonotype. The CDR3 reads CSASRGDSEGYTF. DNA for the CDR3: TGCAGTGCTAGCAGAGGGGACAGTGAAGGCTACACCTTC. The J gene is TRBJ1-2, the V gene TRBV20-1; TRBD1 aligns across 7 bases. Germline V CDR1 and CDR2: DFQATT, SNEGSKA (reference sequence). The CDR3 is 13 residues long. J gave up 8 bases and V 3 bases, and 9 bases lay outside the gene matches.

The chain couples TRBV27 to TRBJ2-7; D is undetermined. V was clipped by 6 bases and J by 1 base, with 16 bases between them. Germline CDR1 reads MNHEY; CDR2 reads SMNVEV (reference sequence). The CDR3 contains 15 residues. The CDR3: CASRGWAMASYEQYF. The CDR3 bases are TGTGCCAGCAGGGGCTGGGCAATGGCGTCCTACGAGCAGTACTTC.

This clonotype was picked up one time. V is TRBV28 and J is TRBJ1-5; D is ambiguous. This CDR3 is built from 14 residues. The germline CDR1 and CDR2 sequences are MDHEN and SYDVKM. Trimming removed 4 bases at V and 2 bases at J, with 9 bases between. The CDR3 reads CASSSPWGNQPQHF. CDR3 DNA: TGTGCCAGCAGTTCTCCATGGGGCAATCAGCCCCAGCATTTT.

The V gene is TRBV5-1, the J gene TRBJ2-1, with 13 bases fitting TRBD2. CDR3 length: 15 residues. The germline V gene has CDR1 SGHRS and CDR2 YFSETQ. After removal of 4 bases from V and 8 bases from J, the junction contained 6 bases not matched to a gene. CDR3 sequence (DNA): TGCGCCAGCAGCCCACCTGGACTAGCGGGAGATGAGCAGTTCTTC. Protein sequence: CASSPPGLAGDEQFF.

This rearrangement joins TRBV28 to TRBJ2-1; unclear D gene. CDR3 length equals 14 residues. The V gene lost 6 bases and the J gene lost 1 base, with 10 bases spanning the gap. CDR1 is MDHEN and CDR2 is SYDVKM in the germline V gene. The CDR3 coding sequence is TGTGCCAGCAGGGTCCCCGGGTCCTACAATGAGCAGTTCTTC. This sequence encodes CASRVPGSYNEQFF.

The chain is built from TRBV4-3 and TRBJ2-6; TRBD2 might be the D (5 bases). There are 16 residues in the CDR3. The germline CDR1 and CDR2 sequences are LGHNA and YSLEER. V was pared by 0 bases and J by 2 bases, with 8 bases between. CDR3 nucleotides: TGCGCCAGCAGCCAAGAGGCGGGCCCTGGGGCCAACGTCCTGACTTTC. It specifies CASSQEAGPGANVLTF.

This clonotype was counted only a few times. The V gene is TRBV7-9, the J gene TRBJ1-1; D gene ambiguous. The CDR3 extends over 14 amino acids. Between the trimmed V and J ends, which lost 0 bases and 5 bases, there was a span of 10 bases. Germline V lookup: CDR1 SEHNR, CDR2 FQNEAQ (reference sequence). CDR3 nucleotide sequence: TGTGCCAGCAGCTTAGCCCAACAGATTACTGAAGCTTTCTTT. Translating gives CASSLAQQITEAFF.

This clonotype showed up just a few times. J is TRBJ2-7 and V is TRBV5-1; D remains ambiguous. CDR1 is SGHRS and CDR2 is YFSETQ in the germline V gene. CDR3 length: 14 residues. Trimming shortened V by 6 bases and J by 2 bases, and 15 bases separated the two germline ends. This chain's CDR3 is CASTNQRAPYEQYF. CDR3 coding DNA: TGCGCCAGCACCAACCAACGGGCCCCCTACGAGCAGTACTTC.

The rearrangement joins TRBV3-1 to TRBJ2-1; 7 bases fit TRBD2. Germline CDR1 LGHDT, CDR2 YNNKEL (reference sequence). Trimming at V came to 4 bases and at J to 9 bases, leaving 9 bases not matched to a gene. The CDR3 is 14 amino acids. This CDR3 is CASSRTGGSGEQFF. The CDR3 DNA is TGTGCCAGCAGCCGTACCGGGGGGTCGGGTGAGCAGTTCTTC.